Below, 21 T cell receptor beta chains from the same sample are listed, as sequenced in a study of T cells in localized non-small cell lung cancer. Measured with immunoSEQ multiplex PCR; TCRdb has only the in-frame clones, and not every one. Among around 30,000 clones, about 91% were seen once, and the ten largest hold approximately 7.5%. This material consisted of peripheral blood, taken before any cancer treatment. Receptors originate from a male donor aged 60 or older with stage I lung adenocarcinoma.

V usage is TRBV12-2 and J usage is TRBJ2-5. TRBV12-2 is a pseudogene segment. CDR3 size: 11 residues. The CDR3 region is CASRLGETQYF. Here the CDR3 DNA reads TGTGCAAGTCGCTTAGGTGAGACCCAGTACTTC.

The chain carries TRBV11-2 and TRBJ2-5; 8 nucleotides match TRBD2. Germline assignment: CDR1 SGHAT and CDR2 FQNNGV. This CDR3 region has 17 residues. With V trimmed by 0 bases and J by 1 base, 7 bases remained unmatched. The CDR3 region has the DNA TGTGCCAGCAGCTTAGAGATGTCCCTAGCGGGCCAAGAGACCCAGTACTTC. Amino acids: CASSLEMSLAGQETQYF.

This chain links TRBV10-3 with TRBJ2-3, with D perhaps assigned TRBD1 or TRBD2 (6 bases each). The germline gives CDR1 ENHRY, CDR2 SYGVKD. Trimming cost V 2 bases and J 4 bases, with 16 bases left between them. The CDR3 contains 16 residues. The CDR3 loop is CAISELARGYADTQYF. The CDR3 nucleotides read TGTGCCATCAGTGAGCTAGCGAGGGGGTATGCAGATACGCAGTATTTT.

This chain joins TRBV7-2 and TRBJ1-1; no definite D call. Trimming took 2 bases from V and 1 from J, leaving 5 bases between them. This CDR3 has 13 residues. Germline CDR1 is SGHTA and CDR2 is FQGNSA. This CDR3 is CASSLNTNTEAFF. CDR3 DNA: TGTGCCAGCAGCTTAAATACGAACACTGAAGCTTTCTTT.

This CDR3 is CASSYSIYYEQYF. The CDR3 nucleotides are TGTGCCAGCAGTTACTCGATCTATTACGAGCAGTACTTC. V and J are TRBV6-5 and TRBJ2-7, with D unresolved. The CDR3 runs to 13 residues. V lost 0 bases to trimming and J lost 4 bases, with 7 bases between them. Germline assignment: CDR1 MNHEY and CDR2 SVGAGI.

The chain combines TRBV11-2 with TRBJ2-3, with 8 positions matching TRBD2. J was trimmed by 5 bases and V by 2 bases; bases with no gene match: 6. The CDR3 spans 15 residues. Germline CDR1 SGHAT, CDR2 FQNNGV. The DNA for the CDR3 is TGTGCCAGCAGCTTAATTAGCGGGGCGGTAGATACGCAGTATTTT. Its translation: CASSLISGAVDTQYF.

The rearrangement links TRBV9 to TRBJ2-7; D is unclear. V was cut by 0 bases and J by 0 bases, with 10 bases left in between. CDR3 size: 15 residues. CDR1 SGDLS and CDR2 YYNGEE come from the germline V gene. The chain's CDR3 is CASSVGLGLSYEQYF. In DNA form, the CDR3 reads TGTGCCAGCAGCGTAGGGCTAGGGCTCTCCTACGAGCAGTACTTC.

This clone has only a few counts. This chain uses TRBV7-9 with TRBJ2-1; no firm D call. The CDR3 is made up of 17 amino acids. V was pared by 2 bases and J by 9 bases, with 23 bases between. Germline V CDR1 and CDR2: SEHNR, FQNEAQ (reference sequence). DNA of the CDR3: TGTGCCAGCAGCTTATGGGTCGGGCAGTGGGATGCCCTTGAGCAGTTCTTC. It codes for CASSLWVGQWDALEQFF. Full variable domain (missing parts from reference TRBV7-9 and TRBJ2-1): DTGVSQNPRHKITKRGQNVTFRCDPISEHNRLYWYRQTLGQGPEFLTYFQNEAQLEKSRLLSDRFSAERPKGSFSTLEIQRTEQGDSAMYLCASSLWVGQWDALEQFFGPGTRLTVL.

This chain joins TRBV29-1 and TRBJ2-3; D is unresolved. Germline CDR1 and CDR2: SQVTM and ANQGSEA. The CDR3 extends over 11 amino acids. The V end lost 6 bases, the J end lost 2 bases, and 6 bases lay between the germline ends. The CDR3 loop is CSVQSTDTQYF. As DNA, the CDR3 is TGCAGCGTGCAATCCACAGATACGCAGTATTTT.

The chain links TRBV7-6 to TRBJ1-1; D unresolved. CDR3 size: 12 residues. Trimming stripped 4 bases from V and 7 bases from J, with 10 bases between. The germline CDR1 and CDR2 sequences are SGHVS and FNYEAQ. The DNA of the CDR3 is TGTGCCAGCAGCTCCCGAGAGAGTGAAGCTTTCTTT. This codes for CASSSRESEAFF.

V and J are TRBV7-6 and TRBJ2-5; no clear D. The CDR3 contains 14 residues. V was cut by 5 bases and J by 5 bases, with 15 bases left in between. Germline V CDR1 and CDR2: SGHVS, FNYEAQ. The CDR3 DNA follows: TGTGCCAGCAGCCGAATGGTTATGGGGGAGACCCAGTACTTC. Its translation is CASSRMVMGETQYF.

This chain connects TRBV6-6 to TRBJ1-4; D is perhaps TRBD1 (6 bases). Germline values: CDR1 MNHNY, CDR2 SVGAGI (reference sequence). Between the trimmed V and J ends, which lost 9 bases and 7 bases, there was a span of 15 bases. This CDR3 comprises 13 residues. In nucleotides, the CDR3 is TGTGCCAGTTGTGATAGGGGGGGTGAAAAACTGTTTTTT. Protein: CASCDRGGEKLFF.

This chain links TRBV7-2 with TRBJ2-1; 8 bases fit TRBD2. The CDR3 loop spans 12 amino acids. In germline, CDR1 is SGHTA, CDR2 FQGNSA. The V and J ends lost 6 bases and 8 bases, in that order; junction bases with no gene match: 3. CDR3 amino acids: CASRGLGYEQFF. CDR3 coding DNA: TGTGCCAGCAGGGGACTAGGATATGAGCAGTTCTTC.

The chain employs TRBV18 and TRBJ2-7, with D possibly TRBD1 on 6 matching bases. CDR3 size: 15 residues. Germline-derived CDR1 and CDR2 are KGHSH and LQKENI. Trimming stripped 2 bases from V and 5 bases from J, with 16 bases between. In DNA form, the CDR3 reads TGTGCCAGCTCACCAAACAGGGTGGGTAAGAACGAGCAGTACTTC. This encodes CASSPNRVGKNEQYF.

This sequence joins TRBV4-3 and TRBJ1-4; D perhaps matches TRBD1 (5 bases). V lost 1 base, J lost 10 bases, and 13 bases lay in between. CDR3 length: 14 amino acids. Germline CDR1 LGHNA, CDR2 YSLEER. CDR3 nucleotide sequence: TGCGCCAGCAGCCAAGTCGGGTGGGGGGGAAAACTGTTTTTT. This codes for CASSQVGWGGKLFF.

This chain links TRBV15 with TRBJ2-7; D gene ambiguous. This CDR3 region has 13 residues. Germline lookup yields CDR1 LNHNV and CDR2 YYDKDF (reference sequence). V lost 5 bases and J 3 bases, leaving 11 bases between the germline ends. In DNA form, the CDR3 reads TGTGCCACCAGCCCGGGCCTCAACTACGAGCAGTACTTC. Its protein is CATSPGLNYEQYF.

The genes are TRBV30 and TRBJ2-3; D is uncertain. The CDR3 consists of 12 residues. Germline V gene sequence: CDR1 GTSNPN, CDR2 SVGIG (reference sequence). The V end was cut by 0 bases, the J end by 5 bases, with 6 bases between. The CDR3 here is CAWSVGLDTQYF. CDR3 DNA: TGTGCCTGGAGTGTAGGTCTAGATACGCAGTATTTT.

This chain uses TRBV11-2 with TRBJ2-1; D remains ambiguous. The CDR3 covers 16 residues. Germline CDR1 is SGHAT and CDR2 is FQNNGV. The V end lost 0 bases, the J end lost 6 bases, and 15 bases lay between the germline ends. This chain's CDR3 is CASSLEGTTNLNEQFF. The DNA of the CDR3 is TGTGCCAGCAGCTTAGAGGGCACAACTAACCTCAATGAGCAGTTCTTC.

V and J are TRBV5-1 and TRBJ2-1, with D perhaps matching TRBD1 (6 bases). This CDR3 is 15 amino acids long. V lost 1 base and J lost 2, with 10 bases in between. The germline V gene encodes CDR1 SGHRS and CDR2 YFSETQ. DNA of the CDR3: TGCGCCAGCAGCTTGAGGGGGTTGACCTACAATGAGCAGTTCTTC. Translating gives CASSLRGLTYNEQFF. The full variable domain, its missing parts supplied by reference TRBV5-1 and TRBJ2-1, is KAGVTQTPRYLIKTRGQQVTLSCSPISGHRSVSWYQQTPGQGLQFLFEYFSETQRNKGNFPGRFSGRQFSNSRSEMNVSTLELGDSALYLCASSLRGLTYNEQFFGPGTRLTVL.

CDR3 bases: TGTGCCAGCAGTTTCGGGACTTATGATACGCAGTATTTT. Its translation: CASSFGTYDTQYF. This rearrangement joins TRBV27 to TRBJ2-3, with D tentatively TRBD2 (6 bases). Trimming shortened V by 3 bases and J by 6 bases, and 10 bases separated the two germline ends. CDR1 is MNHEY and CDR2 is SMNVEV in the germline V gene (reference sequence). The CDR3 is 13 residues long.

The chain uses TRBV30 and TRBJ1-2; D ambiguous. Trimming stripped 2 bases from V and 4 bases from J, with 8 bases between. Germline loops: CDR1 GTSNPN, CDR2 SVGIG (reference sequence). The CDR3 has 12 residues. The CDR3 loop is CAWSPMLYGYTF. CDR3 in DNA: TGTGCCTGGAGTCCAATGCTCTATGGCTACACCTTC.